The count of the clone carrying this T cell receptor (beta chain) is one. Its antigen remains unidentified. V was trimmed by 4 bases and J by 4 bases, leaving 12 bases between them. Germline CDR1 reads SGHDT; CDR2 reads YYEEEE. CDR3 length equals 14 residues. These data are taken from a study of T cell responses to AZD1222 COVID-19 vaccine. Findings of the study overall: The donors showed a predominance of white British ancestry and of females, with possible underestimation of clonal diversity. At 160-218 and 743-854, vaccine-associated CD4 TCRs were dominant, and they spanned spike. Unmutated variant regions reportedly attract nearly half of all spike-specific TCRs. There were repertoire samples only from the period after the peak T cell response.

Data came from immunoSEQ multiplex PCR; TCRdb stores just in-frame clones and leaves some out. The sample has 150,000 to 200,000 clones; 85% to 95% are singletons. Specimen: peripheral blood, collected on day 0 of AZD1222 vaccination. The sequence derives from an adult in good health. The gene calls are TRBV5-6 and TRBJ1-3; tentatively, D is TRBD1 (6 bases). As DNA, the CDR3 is TGTGCCAGCAGCACCGGGACAACAGGAAACACCATATATTTT. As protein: CASSTGTTGNTIYF.